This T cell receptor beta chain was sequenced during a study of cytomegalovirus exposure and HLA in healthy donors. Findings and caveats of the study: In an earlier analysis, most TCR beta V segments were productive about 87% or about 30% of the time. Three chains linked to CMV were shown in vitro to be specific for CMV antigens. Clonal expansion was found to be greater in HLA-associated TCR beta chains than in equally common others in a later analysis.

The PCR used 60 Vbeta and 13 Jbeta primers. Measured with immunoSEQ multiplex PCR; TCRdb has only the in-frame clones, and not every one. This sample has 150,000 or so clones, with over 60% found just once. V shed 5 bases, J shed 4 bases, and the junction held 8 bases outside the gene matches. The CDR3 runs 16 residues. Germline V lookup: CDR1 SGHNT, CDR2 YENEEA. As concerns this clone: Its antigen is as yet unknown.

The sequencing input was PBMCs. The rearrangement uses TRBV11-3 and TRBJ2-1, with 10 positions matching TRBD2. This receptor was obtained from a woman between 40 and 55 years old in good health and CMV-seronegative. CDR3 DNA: TGTGCCAGCAGCAAAAGCGGGAGGGCCCCGTACAATGAGCAGTTCTTC. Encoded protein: CASSKSGRAPYNEQFF.